This passage covers 15 T cell receptor beta chains from one sample sequenced in a study of blood T cell repertoires in COVID-19. TCRdb keeps only in-frame clones here, not all; method: immunoSEQ multiplex PCR. The sample has about 130,000 clones, over 75% seen once. The source material was peripheral blood. The receptors derive from a man in his forties with active or convalescent COVID-19.

The J gene is TRBJ2-5, the V gene TRBV12-5, with TRBD2 as a possible D gene (6 bases). Trimming took 2 bases from V and 4 from J, leaving 11 bases between them. Germline CDR1 reads LGHNT; CDR2 reads FRNRAP. The CDR3 spans 14 residues. CDR3 amino acids: CASGLLGGRETQYF. The DNA for the CDR3 is TGTGCTAGTGGTTTGCTGGGGGGTAGAGAGACCCAGTACTTC.

V and J are TRBV27 and TRBJ1-4; TRBD1 might be the D (6 bases). V was pared by 4 bases and J by 8 bases, with 14 bases between. The CDR3 spans 14 residues. Germline CDR1 reads MNHEY; CDR2 reads SMNVEV (reference sequence). The CDR3 region has the DNA TGTGCCAGCAGTTCACTGGACAGAGGAGAAAAACTGTTTTTT. Protein sequence: CASSSLDRGEKLFF.

The chain is built from TRBV9 and TRBJ2-5; TRBD1 is a possible D gene (6 bases). V was trimmed by 2 bases and J by 3 bases, leaving 17 bases between them. From germline, CDR1 is SGDLS and CDR2 YYNGEE. The CDR3 extends over 16 amino acids. In nucleotides, the CDR3 is TGTGCCAGCAGCGTGGGGTGGCAGGGGTTAGAAGAGACCCAGTACTTC. Translating it yields CASSVGWQGLEETQYF.

The chain combines TRBV10-3 with TRBJ2-3; D may be TRBD2 (6 bases). The germline CDR1 and CDR2 sequences are ENHRY and SYGVKD. V was cut by 7 bases and J by 4 bases, with 15 bases left in between. The CDR3 is 14 residues long. CDR3: CAIKGVGGSDTQYF. For the CDR3, the DNA is TGTGCCATCAAAGGGGTAGGAGGGTCAGATACGCAGTATTTT.

The chain employs TRBV18 and TRBJ2-6; 7 bases line up with TRBD1. CDR3 length equals 17 residues. CDR1 is KGHSH, CDR2 LQKENI, per germline. Unmatched junction bases numbered 10, after V lost 6 bases and J lost 2 bases. The CDR3 loop is CASSSQGSRTGANVLTF. The DNA of the CDR3 is TGTGCCAGCTCTTCACAGGGGTCGAGGACTGGGGCCAACGTCCTGACTTTC.

The chain employs TRBV11-2 and TRBJ2-3; 10 bases align to TRBD2. Germline-derived CDR1 and CDR2 are SGHAT and FQNNGV. The CDR3 runs to 17 residues. Trimming removed 4 bases from V and 2 bases from J; junction bases left unmatched: 9. The CDR3 here is CASSSYRTSGVTDTQYF. The DNA for the CDR3 is TGTGCCAGCAGCTCCTACCGGACTAGCGGAGTCACAGATACGCAGTATTTT.

The J gene is TRBJ2-7, the V gene TRBV21-1; the D call of TRBD1 is as the table states it, not checked on the DNA. TRBV21-1 is a pseudogene locus. The CDR3 sequence is 15 residues long. The CDR3 nucleotides read TGTGCCAGCAGCAAAAGGGACAGGGTCTTTTACGAGCAGTACTTC. Protein: CASSKRDRVFYEQYF.

V usage is TRBV6-5 and J usage is TRBJ2-4; 7 nucleotides match TRBD2. The CDR3 loop spans 13 amino acids. CDR1 and CDR2 from the germline V gene are MNHEY and SVGAGI. CDR3 in amino acids: CAIGEGSGNIQYF. The CDR3 bases are TGTGCGATTGGGGAGGGTTCGGGAAACATTCAGTACTTC.

V gene TRBV28 combines with J gene TRBJ2-2, with a weak D call TRBD1 (7 bases). The CDR3 runs 16 residues. V lost 8 bases and J 4 bases, leaving 20 bases between the germline ends. Germline-derived CDR1 and CDR2 are MDHEN and SYDVKM. The CDR3 nucleotides are TGTGCCAGCTCCGCCTGGGGGCAGGGGGGCACCGGGGAGCTGTTTTTT. Translation gives CASSAWGQGGTGELFF.

This clone was counted only a few times. The chain combines TRBV5-6 with TRBJ1-1; 9 bases are a match to TRBD1. From germline, CDR1 is SGHDT and CDR2 YYEEEE. Trimming cost V 7 bases and J 6 bases; bases outside gene matches: 10. CDR3 length: 14 residues. The chain's CDR3 is CASVSRDRAAEAFF. The CDR3 DNA follows: TGTGCCAGCGTGTCCCGGGACAGGGCCGCTGAAGCTTTCTTT. Full variable domain (rest looked up from reference TRBV5-6 and TRBJ1-1): DAGVTQSPTHLIKTRGQQVTLRCSPKSGHDTVSWYQQALGQGPQFIFQYYEEEERQRGNFPDRFSGHQFPNYSSELNVNALLLGDSALYLCASVSRDRAAEAFFGQGTRLTVV.

A few counts support this clone. The rearrangement uses TRBV21-1 and TRBJ2-7; TRBD1 is the table's D call, not checked against the DNA. TRBV21-1 is a documented pseudogene. This CDR3 comprises 13 residues. The DNA of the CDR3 is TGTGCCAGCAGCACCAACCGGGACAGGGTCAAGTACTTC. This codes for CASSTNRDRVKYF.

V is TRBV6-1 and J is TRBJ1-2, with D tentatively TRBD1 (5 bases). The CDR3 is 14 amino acids. Trimming stripped 3 bases from V and 7 bases from J, with 15 bases between. Germline V gives CDR1 MNHNS, CDR2 SASEGT. CDR3 region: CASSDFGHTSGYTF. The CDR3 DNA reads TGTGCCAGCAGTGATTTTGGACACACGAGTGGCTACACCTTC.

The CDR3 loop reads CATRTSGGATDTQYF. As DNA, the CDR3 is TGTGCCACTCGGACTAGCGGGGGGGCCACAGATACGCAGTATTTT. The chain uses TRBV10-3 and TRBJ2-3; 15 nucleotides line up with TRBD2. The CDR3 loop spans 15 amino acids. J gave up 2 bases and V 10 bases, and 4 bases lay outside the gene matches. Germline lookup yields CDR1 ENHRY and CDR2 SYGVKD.

The CDR3 DNA sequence: TGTGCCAGCAGCGTGAGGTACGAGCAGTACTTC. Its translation is CASSVRYEQYF. The chain carries TRBV3-1 (or the pseudogene TRBV3-2) and TRBJ2-7; no reliable D call. The CDR3 has 11 amino acids. Germline V CDR1 and CDR2: LGHDT, YNNKEL (reference sequence). Trimming took 5 bases from V and 4 from J, leaving 6 bases between them.

This clone was found once. The V call is TRBV11-3, the J call TRBJ2-7, with 9 bases lining up with TRBD1. The CDR3 totals 17 residues. Germline values: CDR1 SGHNT, CDR2 YENEEA. J was trimmed by 7 bases and V by 0 bases; bases with no gene match: 13. DNA of the CDR3: TGTGCCAGCAGCTTAGAGGGATCCGGGACAGGGTCTCGTGAGCAGTACTTC. Its protein product is CASSLEGSGTGSREQYF.